This passage covers 7 T cell receptor beta chains from one sample sequenced in a study of OX40 agonist ivuxolimab in advanced cancers. The method was immunoSEQ multiplex PCR; TCRdb's version includes in-frame clones alone and lacks a portion of them. The data contain approximately 77,000 clones, 90% of them singletons. The material sequenced was CD4+ or CD8+ T cells sorted from blood, taken in a trial of the OX40 agonist ivuxolimab. The source of these receptors is an adult with an advanced solid tumor such as melanoma, head and neck, liver or kidney cancer.

The CDR3 reads CASSSRDPAETQYF. The CDR3 region has the DNA TGTGCCAGCAGCTCACGGGATCCGGCGGAGACCCAGTACTTC. The rearrangement uses TRBV5-6 and TRBJ2-5; maybe TRBD2 (5 bases). V lost 3 bases and J lost 5, with 14 bases in between. Per germline, CDR1 SGHDT and CDR2 YYEEEE. The length of the CDR3 is 14 residues.

This sequence joins TRBV5-4 and TRBJ2-2; 8 nucleotides agree with TRBD2. The CDR3 is 16 amino acids. Germline V gives CDR1 SGHNT, CDR2 YYREEE (reference sequence). With 4 bases clipped from V and 7 bases from J, the junction kept 12 bases outside the gene matches. The CDR3 DNA follows: TGTGCCAGCAGCCCCTTAGCAGCGGGAGTGTTCGGGGAGCTGTTTTTT. The encoded protein is CASSPLAAGVFGELFF.

V is TRBV29-1 and J is TRBJ1-5; tentatively, D is TRBD1 (5 bases). V lost 2 bases, J lost 5 bases, and 10 bases lay in between. There are 13 residues in the CDR3. CDR1 is SQVTM and CDR2 is ANQGSEA in the germline V gene. The chain's CDR3 is CSVESGGYQPQHF. CDR3 nucleotide sequence: TGCAGCGTTGAATCCGGGGGGTATCAGCCCCAGCATTTT.

The chain's CDR3 is CASRRGTAYEQYF. The CDR3 DNA sequence: TGTGCCAGCAGAAGAGGGACAGCCTACGAGCAGTACTTC. This chain joins TRBV6-5 and TRBJ2-7; 7 bases are shared with TRBD1. The CDR3 consists of 13 residues. Trimming cost V 6 bases and J 2 bases; bases outside gene matches: 4. Germline loops: CDR1 MNHEY, CDR2 SVGAGI.

V and J are TRBV5-5 and TRBJ2-6, with D unclear. The CDR3 is 15 residues long. Germline values: CDR1 SGHKS, CDR2 YYEKEE (reference sequence). Trimming took 0 bases from V and 0 from J, leaving 4 bases between them. CDR3 in amino acids: CASSLDSSGANVLTF. The CDR3, as DNA: TGTGCCAGCAGCTTGGATTCCTCTGGGGCCAACGTCCTGACTTTC.

The rearrangement uses TRBV18 and TRBJ1-4; D gene unclear. V was pared by 4 bases and J by 8 bases, with 14 bases between. This CDR3 is 14 amino acids long. The germline V gene has CDR1 KGHSH and CDR2 LQKENI. The chain's CDR3 is CASSLLGPNEKLFF. The CDR3 DNA is TGTGCCAGCTCACTGCTTGGTCCAAACGAAAAACTGTTTTTT.

To note about this clone: No conserved phenylalanine or tryptophan is present at the end of the CDR3, so a read error is the likely explanation. The DNA is omitted, as the CDR3 cannot be located on it reliably, and the CDR3 follows TCRdb's listing. The rearrangement uses TRBV5-8 and TRBJ1-1. Looked up from germline, CDR1 is SGHTS and CDR2 is YDEGEE. The CDR3 is 10 residues long, counting both termini. The CDR3 sequence is CASSLERGYR.